This TCR beta chain was recovered during a study of T cells in Graves' hyperthyroidism and ophthalmopathy (dated by TCRdb to 2018 to 2020). General notes on the study: Peripheral blood was collected at initial diagnosis, before any treatment. After sampling, hyperthyroidism patients received methimazole starting at 30 mg daily, and ophthalmopathy patients received high-dose intravenous methylprednisolone. For training and testing, the roughly 100 patients in the discovery cohort were randomly divided in a 7:3 ratio. To identify distinguishing TCR V-J signatures, a discovery cohort of 90 to 100 patients was used, comprising 40 to 45 with Graves' ophthalmopathy and 57 with stable Graves' hyperthyroidism. In addition, the study compared T-cell repertoires in thyroid tissue and in blood from six Graves' hyperthyroidism patients. According to the paper, TCR Vbeta CDR3 sequencing was carried out on some 140 peripheral blood samples, which came from 40 to 45 ophthalmopathy, some 73 hyperthyroidism and around 17 progressor patients. An independent validation cohort of fewer than 20 hyperthyroidism patients and 15 or so patients who later progressed to ophthalmopathy tested prospective prediction of ophthalmopathy.

This clonotype has a handful of counts. Its cognate antigen has yet to be identified. Per-base qualities were not stored, and no clone one base away is much larger. In the ophthalmopathy patients, disease was moderately to severely active, with a Clinical Activity Score of 3 or more, a NOSPECS grade of 4 or more, and a duration of less than 3 months. The study excluded patients with uncontrolled infections, other autoimmune diseases, pregnancy or lactation. Diagnoses were established on the basis of clinical symptoms, serum thyroxine and TRAb, thyroid ultrasound, and orbital computed tomography. PBMCs were separated from roughly 9.3 ml of fresh peripheral blood using Ficoll-Paque density gradient centrifugation. Total RNA was extracted using Trizol reagent, and RNA quality was assessed on an Agilent 2100 Bioanalyzer. The investigation overall reported the following: Ophthalmopathy was separated from stable hyperthyroidism by a 13 V-J signature model, with roughly 88% sensitivity and 81% to 82% specificity obtained in cross-validation and 80%/75% obtained in testing. Blood samples also contained most of the expanded thyroid clonotypes (frequency above 0.001), which suggests that blood repertoires may reflect thyroid immune responses. In validation, the model predicted progression to ophthalmopathy with approximately 71% sensitivity and 72% to 85% specificity, a median of around six months before onset. No statistical method was used to fix the sample size in advance, and group allocation was not hidden from the investigators.

TCR beta CDR3 regions were amplified from RNA transcripts. The TCR CDR3 was subjected to a first round of RT-PCR using the HTBI primer set and the Qiagen OneStep RT-PCR kit. Libraries were constructed in a second round of multiplex PCR, after which size selection and purification were performed. The libraries were sequenced on an Illumina HiSeq2000 using paired-end 100 bp reads. Per the original workflow: SOAPnuke was used to process the raw data, throwing out any read that contained adapters or uncalled bases, had a mean Phred below 15, or lacked an exact constant-primer or identifier match. High-quality paired reads were merged with COPE v1.2.5, and unique nucleotide sequences were defined as clonotypes. Clonotypes were aligned to IMGT TRBV, TRBD and TRBJ reference segments using MiTCR v1.1. Only V-J combinations with frequency above 0.0001, covering 99% to 99.2% of repertoires, were analysed. A TCS score was defined as the ratio between F50 (clonal expansion) and ExV (chaos), using BLOSUM62-based TCRdist between CDR3 peptides within each V-J. Welch's t-statistics and random forest reduced fewer than 550 V-J features to roughly 13, which were used in a naive Bayes classifier (R e1071). The public reads were run again by TCRdb, first through fastp at Q25 and then through MiXCR, and only productive beta chains were kept. CDR3 protein duplicates are merged, each entry listing the most common genes and DNA. TCRdb, rather than the study authors, made the V and J calls. For this sample there are around 600,000 distinct CDR3 sequences; roughly 16% appear just once. Less than 3.5% of the sample belongs to the ten largest clones.

CDR1 and CDR2 (LNHDA, SQIVND) derive from the germline V gene (reference sequence). At the junction V is shortened by 3 bases and J by 8 bases, with 17 bases in between. Its CDR3 holds 16 amino acids, cysteine through phenylalanine. Left in the record is the CDR3 DNA by itself, 48 bases read in frame from the first base. Input material: blood. The source of this sequence is a woman aged 40 to 55 with Graves' ophthalmopathy. The V gene is TRBV19 and the J gene is TRBJ1-6; a confident D gene designation cannot be given. At the DNA level, the sequence is TGTGCCAGTAGTATGAGATCCCGGACTTCCGATTCACCCCTCCACTTT. Its protein product is CASSMRSRTSDSPLHF.